What follows is one T cell receptor beta chain and its context. In the authors' workflow: Amplification of reference gene primers provided the estimated nucleated cell counts. Some clones are missing from TCRdb's copy, which holds only in-frame ones; the method was immunoSEQ multiplex PCR. V, J and clone size derive from that table, while D and trimming were established from the DNA sequence. The sample has over 200,000 clones; 84% are singletons. The source of the sample is a study of blood T cell repertoires in COVID-19. The participants were between roughly 18 and 100 years old and came from fewer than 25 US areas. Either two negative PCRs, clearance, or symptom resolution qualified Cohort 3 donors as recovered. This TCR was sampled from a woman aged 35 to 49 who had recovered from COVID-19. Sequenced: PBMCs or T cells enriched from blood (not recorded which).

The CDR3 nucleotides read TGTGCCAGCAGCCCCCGGCAGGCGACTAGAACCTACGAGCAGTACTTC. Its translation is CASSPRQATRTYEQYF. This chain uses TRBV5-6 with TRBJ2-7; possibly TRBD2 for D (6 bases). Per the germline V gene, CDR1 is SGHDT and CDR2 is YYEEEE. V was pared by 4 bases and J by 2 bases, with 19 bases between. The CDR3 spans 16 residues.